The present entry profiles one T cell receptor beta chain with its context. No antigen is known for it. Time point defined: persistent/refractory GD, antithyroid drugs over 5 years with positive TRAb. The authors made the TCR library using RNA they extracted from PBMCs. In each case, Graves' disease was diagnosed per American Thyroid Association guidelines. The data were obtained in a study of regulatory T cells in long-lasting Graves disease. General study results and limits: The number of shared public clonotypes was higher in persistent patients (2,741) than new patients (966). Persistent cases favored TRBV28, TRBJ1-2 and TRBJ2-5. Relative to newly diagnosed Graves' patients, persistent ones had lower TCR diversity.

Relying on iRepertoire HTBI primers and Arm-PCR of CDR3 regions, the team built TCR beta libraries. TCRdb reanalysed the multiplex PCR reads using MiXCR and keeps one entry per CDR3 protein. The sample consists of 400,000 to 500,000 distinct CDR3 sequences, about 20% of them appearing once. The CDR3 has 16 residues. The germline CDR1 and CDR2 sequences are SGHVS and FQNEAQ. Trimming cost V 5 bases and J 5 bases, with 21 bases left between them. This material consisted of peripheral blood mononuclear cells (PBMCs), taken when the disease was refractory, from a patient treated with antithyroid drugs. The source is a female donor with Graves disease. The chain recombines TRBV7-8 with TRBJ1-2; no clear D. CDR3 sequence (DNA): TGTGCCAGCAGCCACGAGGGCAGCGGAAACTCTTATGGCTACACCTTC. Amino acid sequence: CASSHEGSGNSYGYTF.